The 9 T cell receptor beta chains below come from one sample, sequenced in a study of cytomegalovirus exposure and HLA in healthy donors. The method was immunoSEQ multiplex PCR; TCRdb's version includes in-frame clones alone and lacks a portion of them. The sample has 150,000 to 200,000 clones; around 86% are singletons. The source material was PBMCs. The source is a woman between 18 and 30 years old in good health and CMV-seronegative.

The genes are TRBV18 and TRBJ2-1; 9 bases are a match to TRBD1. Germline CDR1 and CDR2: KGHSH and LQKENI. The CDR3 has 16 residues. Trimming cost V 3 bases and J 9 bases; bases outside gene matches: 12. In DNA form, the CDR3 reads TGTGCCAGCTCACCCCCGAATGGACAGGGGAAGGGTGAGCAGTTCTTC. Protein product: CASSPPNGQGKGEQFF.

In this sample, this clone turned up many times. The chain couples TRBV6-4 to TRBJ2-2; 11 nucleotides align to TRBD2. Germline V gene data show CDR1 as MRHNA and CDR2 as SNTAGT. This CDR3 spans 16 amino acids. V gave up 5 bases and J gave up 2 bases; unmatched junction bases: 4. CDR3 DNA: TGTGCCAGCAGTAAACTAGCGGGGGACAACACCGGGGAGCTGTTTTTT. Translated, it gives CASSKLAGDNTGELFF.

The chain uses TRBV14 and TRBJ1-4, with D possibly being TRBD1 (5 bases). Germline V gives CDR1 SGHDN, CDR2 FVKESK. There are 15 residues in the CDR3. V gave up 6 bases and J gave up 12 bases, with 23 bases separating them. DNA for the CDR3: TGTGCCAGCAGACCAGACGGACACGGGGGGGAACAACTGTTTTTT. Protein product: CASRPDGHGGEQLFF. Looking up the rest from reference TRBV14 and TRBJ1-4 gives the full variable domain: EAGVTQFPSHSVIEKGQTVTLRCDPISGHDNLYWYRRVMGKEIKFLLHFVKESKQDESGMPNNRFLAERTGGTYSTLKVQPAELEDSGVYFCASRPDGHGGEQLFFGSGTQLSVL.

Regarding this clone: At the DNA level, this CDR3 is encoded by other sequences in the same sample as well. The chain has TRBV6-1 and TRBJ2-7; TRBD1 agrees at 10 bases. Germline V gives CDR1 MNHNS, CDR2 SASEGT. With V trimmed by 6 bases and J by 7 bases, 6 bases remained unmatched. The CDR3 is 13 residues long. Written as DNA, the CDR3 is TGTGCCAGCAGCCGACAGGGGGCATCTGAGCAGTACTTC. Translation: CASSRQGASEQYF.

The chain employs TRBV5-1 and TRBJ2-2; 11 nucleotides line up with TRBD2. The germline V gene encodes CDR1 SGHRS and CDR2 YFSETQ. After removal of 3 bases from V and 5 bases from J, the junction contained 3 bases not matched to a gene. The CDR3 has 15 residues. The CDR3 nucleotides are TGCGCCAGCAGCTACTCTAGCGGGAGGACCGGGGAGCTGTTTTTT. Protein: CASSYSSGRTGELFF.

The chain employs TRBV5-4 and TRBJ2-7, with D possibly TRBD1 on 6 matching bases. Germline CDR1 SGHNT, CDR2 YYREEE (reference sequence). CDR3 size: 16 residues. The germline V and J ends were trimmed by 4 bases and 0 bases, with 17 bases remaining between them. The CDR3 reads CASSDGAGTNSYEQYF. The CDR3 nucleotides are TGTGCCAGCAGCGATGGAGCCGGGACAAACTCCTACGAGCAGTACTTC.

The V call is TRBV6-5, the J call TRBJ2-5, with 8 bases that match TRBD1. This CDR3 spans 15 amino acids. CDR1 is MNHEY, CDR2 SVGAGI, per germline. V trimming: 4 bases; J trimming: 5 bases; junction bases outside the gene matches: 9. The CDR3 DNA reads TGTGCCAGCAGTTCGCCCGGACAGGGAAGGGAGACCCAGTACTTC. Amino acid sequence: CASSSPGQGRETQYF.

The V call is TRBV12-5, the J call TRBJ1-5, with D possibly being TRBD1 (5 bases). Trimming took 8 bases from V and 4 from J, leaving 21 bases between them. Germline lookup yields CDR1 LGHNT and CDR2 FRNRAP. The CDR3 runs to 16 residues. The CDR3, as DNA: TGTGCTAGTTCCCTCCCTACTACTGGGGGGAATCAGCCCCAGCATTTT. Translated: CASSLPTTGGNQPQHF.

The chain recombines TRBV27 with TRBJ2-7, with 9 bases that match TRBD1. CDR1 and CDR2 from the germline V gene are MNHEY and SMNVEV (reference sequence). Unmatched junction bases numbered 3, after V lost 0 bases and J lost 3 bases. The length of the CDR3 is 15 residues. The CDR3 region is CASSLSPGQGYEQYF. For the CDR3, the DNA is TGTGCCAGCAGTTTATCGCCGGGACAGGGCTACGAGCAGTACTTC.